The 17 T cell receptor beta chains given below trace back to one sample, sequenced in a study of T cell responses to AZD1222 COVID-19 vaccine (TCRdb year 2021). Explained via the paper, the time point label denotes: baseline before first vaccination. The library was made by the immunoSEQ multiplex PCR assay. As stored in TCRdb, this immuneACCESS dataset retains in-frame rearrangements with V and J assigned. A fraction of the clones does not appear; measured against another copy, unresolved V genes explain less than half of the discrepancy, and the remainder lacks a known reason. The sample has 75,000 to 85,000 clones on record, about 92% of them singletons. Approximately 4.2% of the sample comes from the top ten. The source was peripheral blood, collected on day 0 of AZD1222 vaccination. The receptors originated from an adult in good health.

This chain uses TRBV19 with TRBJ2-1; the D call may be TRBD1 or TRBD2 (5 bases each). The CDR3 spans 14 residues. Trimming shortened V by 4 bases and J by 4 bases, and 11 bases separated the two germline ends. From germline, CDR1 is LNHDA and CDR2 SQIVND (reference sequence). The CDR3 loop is CASSRDGRYNEQFF. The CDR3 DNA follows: TGTGCCAGTAGTAGGGACGGCCGTTACAATGAGCAGTTCTTC. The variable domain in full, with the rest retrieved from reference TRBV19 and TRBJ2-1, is DGGITQSPKYLFRKEGQNVTLSCEQNLNHDAMYWYRQDPGQGLRLIYYSQIVNDFQKGDIAEGYSVSREKKESFPLTVTSAQKNPTAFYLCASSRDGRYNEQFFGPGTRLTVL.

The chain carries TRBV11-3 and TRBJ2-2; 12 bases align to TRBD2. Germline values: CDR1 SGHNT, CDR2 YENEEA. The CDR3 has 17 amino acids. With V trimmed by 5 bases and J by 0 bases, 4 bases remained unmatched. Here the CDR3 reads CASSPRTSGTNTGELFF. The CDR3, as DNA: TGTGCCAGCAGCCCTCGGACTAGCGGGACGAACACCGGGGAGCTGTTTTTT.

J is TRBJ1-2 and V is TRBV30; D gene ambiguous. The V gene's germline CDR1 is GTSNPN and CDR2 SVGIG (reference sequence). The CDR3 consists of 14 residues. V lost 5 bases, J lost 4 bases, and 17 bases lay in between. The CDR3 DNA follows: TGTGCCTGGTCGGCAAGGGCAGGCGCCTATGGCTACACCTTC. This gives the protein CAWSARAGAYGYTF.

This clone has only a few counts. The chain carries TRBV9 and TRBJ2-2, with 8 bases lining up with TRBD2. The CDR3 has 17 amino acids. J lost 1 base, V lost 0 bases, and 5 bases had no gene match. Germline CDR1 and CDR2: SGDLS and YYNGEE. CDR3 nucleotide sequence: TGTGCCAGCAGCGTAGAAGCGGGGGCCTGGAACACCGGGGAGCTGTTTTTT. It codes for CASSVEAGAWNTGELFF.

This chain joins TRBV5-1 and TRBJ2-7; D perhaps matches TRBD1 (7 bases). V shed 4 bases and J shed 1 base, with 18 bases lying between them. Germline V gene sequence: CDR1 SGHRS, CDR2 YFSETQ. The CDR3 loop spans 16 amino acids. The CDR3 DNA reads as TGCGCCAGCAGCCCCCACTCGGCAGGGGGGTCCTACGAGCAGTACTTC. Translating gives CASSPHSAGGSYEQYF.

Here the CDR3 reads CASSLGPNYGYTF. The CDR3, as DNA: TGTGCCAGCAGCTTAGGACCTAACTATGGCTACACCTTC. V gene TRBV7-2 combines with J gene TRBJ1-2; no reliable D call. The germline V gene has CDR1 SGHTA and CDR2 FQGNSA. This CDR3 has 13 residues. Trimming stripped 1 base from V and 0 bases from J, with 3 bases between. Full variable domain (rest looked up from reference TRBV7-2 and TRBJ1-2): GAGVSQSPSNKVTEKGKDVELRCDPISGHTALYWYRQSLGQGLEFLIYFQGNSAPDKSGLPSDRFSAERTGGSVSTLTIQRTQQEDSAVYLCASSLGPNYGYTFGSGTRLTVV.

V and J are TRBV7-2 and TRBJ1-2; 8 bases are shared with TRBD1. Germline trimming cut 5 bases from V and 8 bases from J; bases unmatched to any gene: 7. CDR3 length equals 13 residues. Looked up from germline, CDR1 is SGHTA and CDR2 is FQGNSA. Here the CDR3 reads CASSPRTGRGYTF. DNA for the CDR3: TGTGCCAGCAGCCCACGGACAGGGCGGGGCTACACCTTC.

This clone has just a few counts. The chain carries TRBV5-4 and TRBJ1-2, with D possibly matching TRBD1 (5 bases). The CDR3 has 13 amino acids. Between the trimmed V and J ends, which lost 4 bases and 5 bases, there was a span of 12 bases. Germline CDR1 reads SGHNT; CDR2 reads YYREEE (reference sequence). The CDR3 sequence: CASSGAGSYGYTF. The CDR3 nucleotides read TGTGCCAGCAGCGGAGCAGGGAGTTATGGCTACACCTTC. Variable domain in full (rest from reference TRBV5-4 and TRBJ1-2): ETGVTQSPTHLIKTRGQQVTLRCSSQSGHNTVSWYQQALGQGPQFIFQYYREEENGRGNFPPRFSGLQFPNYSSELNVNALELDDSALYLCASSGAGSYGYTFGSGTRLTVV.

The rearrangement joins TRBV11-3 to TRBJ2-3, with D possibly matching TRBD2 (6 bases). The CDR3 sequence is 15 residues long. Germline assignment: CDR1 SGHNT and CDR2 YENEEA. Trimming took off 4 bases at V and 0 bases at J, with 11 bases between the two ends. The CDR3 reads CASSSDYTSTDTQYF. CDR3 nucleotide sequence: TGTGCCAGCAGCTCGGACTACACTAGCACAGATACGCAGTATTTT. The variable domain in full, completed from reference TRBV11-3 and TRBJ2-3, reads EAGVVQSPRYKIIEKKQPVAFWCNPISGHNTLYWYLQNLGQGPELLIRYENEEAVDDSQLPKDRFSAERLKGVDSTLKIQPAELGDSAVYLCASSSDYTSTDTQYFGPGTRLTVL.

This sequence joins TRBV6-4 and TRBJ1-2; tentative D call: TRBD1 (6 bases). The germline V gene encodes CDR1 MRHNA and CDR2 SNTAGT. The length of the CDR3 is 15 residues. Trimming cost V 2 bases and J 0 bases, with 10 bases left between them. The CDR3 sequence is CASSDHWDTNYGYTF. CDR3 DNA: TGTGCCAGCAGTGACCACTGGGACACTAACTATGGCTACACCTTC.

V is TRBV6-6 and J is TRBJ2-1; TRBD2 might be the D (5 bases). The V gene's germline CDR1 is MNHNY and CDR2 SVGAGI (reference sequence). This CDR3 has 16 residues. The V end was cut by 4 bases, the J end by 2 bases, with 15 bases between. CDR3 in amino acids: CASSSGRAIAYNEQFF. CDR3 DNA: TGTGCCAGCAGTTCCGGGCGGGCCATAGCCTACAATGAGCAGTTCTTC.

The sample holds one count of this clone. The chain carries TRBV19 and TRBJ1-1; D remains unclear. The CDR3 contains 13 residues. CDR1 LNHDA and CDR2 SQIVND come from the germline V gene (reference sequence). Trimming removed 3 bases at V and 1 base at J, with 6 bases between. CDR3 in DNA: TGTGCCAGTAGTATTATGGGGAACACTGAAGCTTTCTTT. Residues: CASSIMGNTEAFF.

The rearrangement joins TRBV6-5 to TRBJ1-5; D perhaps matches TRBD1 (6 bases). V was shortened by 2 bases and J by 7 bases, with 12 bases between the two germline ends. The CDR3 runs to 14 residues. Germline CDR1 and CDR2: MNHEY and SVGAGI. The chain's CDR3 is CASSYARGRQPQHF. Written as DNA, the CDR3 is TGTGCCAGCAGTTACGCCAGGGGACGGCAGCCCCAGCATTTT.

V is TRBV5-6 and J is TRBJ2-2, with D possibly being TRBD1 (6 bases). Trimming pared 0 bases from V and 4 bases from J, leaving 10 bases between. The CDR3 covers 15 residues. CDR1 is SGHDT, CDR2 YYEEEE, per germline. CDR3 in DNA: TGTGCCAGCAGCTTGGCAGGGGTTGGCACCGGGGAGCTGTTTTTT. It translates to CASSLAGVGTGELFF.

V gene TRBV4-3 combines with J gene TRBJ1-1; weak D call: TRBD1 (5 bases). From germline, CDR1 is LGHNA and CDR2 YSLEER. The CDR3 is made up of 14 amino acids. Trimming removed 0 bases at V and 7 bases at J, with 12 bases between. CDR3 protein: CASSQDGGAGEAFF. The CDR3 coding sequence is TGCGCCAGCAGCCAAGATGGGGGAGCGGGTGAAGCTTTCTTT.

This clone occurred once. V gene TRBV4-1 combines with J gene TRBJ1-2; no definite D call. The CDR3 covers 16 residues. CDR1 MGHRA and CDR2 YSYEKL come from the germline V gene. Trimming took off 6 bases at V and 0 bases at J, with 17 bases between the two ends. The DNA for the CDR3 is TGCGCCAGCAGGAAGAAAGTAGGCCTCACTAACTATGGCTACACCTTC. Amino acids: CASRKKVGLTNYGYTF.

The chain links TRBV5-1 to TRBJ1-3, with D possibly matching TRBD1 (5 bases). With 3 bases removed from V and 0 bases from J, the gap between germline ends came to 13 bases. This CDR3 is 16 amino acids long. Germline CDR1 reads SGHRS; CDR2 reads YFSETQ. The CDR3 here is CASSSDFGTSGNTIYF. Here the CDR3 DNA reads TGCGCCAGCAGCTCTGACTTCGGGACCTCTGGAAACACCATATATTTT.